The 21 T cell receptor beta chains listed next were all sequenced from one sample in a study of T cell repertoires in cytomegalovirus infection. TCRdb re-called the reads through MiXCR, storing one row per CDR3 protein. Counted here are fewer than 550,000 distinct CDR3 sequences, approximately 15% occurring once; the ten biggest clones make up 20% to 30%. The sample comprised CD8+ T cells from PBMCs. Receptors originate from a human donor in good health (CMV status not recorded). Some clones in this sample may be carry-over from other donors' samples.

V gene TRBV6-8 combines with J gene TRBJ1-1, with TRBD1 matching over 7 bases. This CDR3 has 13 amino acids. The germline V gene encodes CDR1 MNHGY and CDR2 SAAAGT. The trim removed 5 bases at V and 6 bases at J, leaving 6 bases unmatched. The CDR3 DNA follows: TGTGCCAGCAGTCCCCGGGACAGCTCTGAAGCTTTCTTT. Translating gives CASSPRDSSEAFF.

This clonotype was found a few times. Here the CDR3 reads CSARELGNTGELFF. The CDR3 region has the DNA TGCAGTGCTAGAGAACTGGGGAACACCGGGGAGCTGTTTTTT. This rearrangement joins TRBV20-1 to TRBJ2-2; D gene unclear. The CDR3 sequence is 14 residues long. The germline V and J ends were trimmed by 0 bases and 1 base, with 6 bases remaining between them. Germline V CDR1 and CDR2: DFQATT, SNEGSKA (reference sequence).

In DNA, the CDR3 is TGTGCCATCAGTGAGTCGGGAGTAGAGACAGATACGCAGTATTTT. Amino acids: CAISESGVETDTQYF. The rearrangement joins TRBV10-3 to TRBJ2-3; possibly TRBD2 for D (5 bases). V was pared by 0 bases and J by 3 bases, with 10 bases between. The CDR3 loop spans 15 amino acids. Germline V gives CDR1 ENHRY, CDR2 SYGVKD.

This rearrangement joins TRBV18 to TRBJ1-2, with unresolved D. Germline-derived CDR1 and CDR2 are KGHSH and LQKENI. The CDR3 is made up of 15 amino acids. Trimming left V 2 bases short and J 0 bases short, with 10 bases between. CDR3 nucleotides: TGTGCCAGCTCACCAAGAACGGGGACTAACTATGGCTACACCTTC. It translates to CASSPRTGTNYGYTF.

This chain connects TRBV5-4 to TRBJ2-1; 7 nucleotides agree with TRBD2. The germline CDR1 and CDR2 sequences are SGHNT and YYREEE (reference sequence). V lost 1 base, J lost 3 bases, and 4 bases stayed unmatched. CDR3 length: 15 amino acids. The CDR3 DNA reads TGTGCCAGCAGCTTGATGCGGGAGATCTACAATGAGCAGTTCTTC. It translates to CASSLMREIYNEQFF.

On this clonotype: A much larger clone is a single base away; this may be a read error. In this CDR3 the conserved last residue, phenylalanine or tryptophan, is missing, so a read error is likely. This rearrangement joins TRBV15 to TRBJ1-1; unclear D gene. The CDR3 loop spans 12 amino acids. Germline V lookup: CDR1 LNHNV, CDR2 YYDKDF (reference sequence). V lost 8 bases and J lost 0, with 7 bases in between. CDR3 sequence (DNA): TGTGCCACCTCTTTCTTGAACACTGAAGCTTTCTAT. This codes for CATSFLNTEAFY.

Many counts were recorded for this clonotype. The chain employs TRBV7-9 and TRBJ2-7, with D perhaps given as TRBD1 or TRBD2 (5 bases each). The germline V gene has CDR1 SEHNR and CDR2 FQNEAQ (reference sequence). V shed 4 bases and J shed 1 base, with 14 bases lying between them. The CDR3 is 15 amino acids. The CDR3 region is CASSYSRDGSYEQYF. The CDR3, as DNA: TGTGCCAGCAGCTATTCCCGGGACGGTTCCTACGAGCAGTACTTC.

This clonotype was counted between two and nine times. The rearrangement joins TRBV7-3 to TRBJ2-1; 13 bases map to TRBD2. J gave up 4 bases and V 5 bases, and 2 bases lay outside the gene matches. Germline lookup yields CDR1 SGHTA and CDR2 FQGTGA. The CDR3 runs 15 residues. The CDR3 DNA is TGTGCCAGCAGCCAGGGACTAGCGGGGTACAATGAGCAGTTCTTC. Protein sequence: CASSQGLAGYNEQFF.

The V and J genes are TRBV9 and TRBJ2-3, with 7 bases matching TRBD2. This CDR3 contains 15 residues. Germline CDR1 is SGDLS and CDR2 is YYNGEE. Unmatched junction bases numbered 10, after V lost 4 bases and J lost 5 bases. For the CDR3, the DNA is TGTGCCAGCAGCCCTAGGGGAGGGATTGGAGATACGCAGTATTTT. Its protein product is CASSPRGGIGDTQYF.

This clonotype was detected ten times or more. This chain connects TRBV7-9 to TRBJ2-7, with 7 bases fitting TRBD1. Germline-derived CDR1 and CDR2 are SEHNR and FQNEAQ (reference sequence). The CDR3 is 15 amino acids. Trimming took 5 bases from V and 2 from J; bases not matched to a gene: 9. The CDR3 here is CASSRPRGNAYEQYF. DNA for the CDR3: TGTGCCAGCAGCCGCCCCAGGGGGAACGCCTACGAGCAGTACTTC.

This clonotype was observed at least ten times. The chain joins TRBV7-9 to TRBJ2-2; the match to TRBD2 covers 7 bases. Germline assignment: CDR1 SEHNR and CDR2 FQNEAQ (reference sequence). Losses at the gene ends were 10 bases for V and 4 bases for J; bases not matched to a gene: 12. This CDR3 spans 15 amino acids. The DNA of the CDR3 is TGTGCCAACGCAAGGGAGGGCTTCCCCACCGGGGAGCTGTTTTTT. Protein sequence: CANAREGFPTGELFF.

This clonotype was found many times. V gene TRBV7-9 combines with J gene TRBJ2-7, with D maybe TRBD2 (5 bases). Trimming left V 4 bases short and J 1 base short, with 17 bases between. Germline assignment: CDR1 SEHNR and CDR2 FQNEAQ (reference sequence). CDR3 size: 16 residues. DNA for the CDR3: TGTGCCAGCAGCTCAAACCTCGGGGTAATGTCCTACGAGCAGTACTTC. Translation: CASSSNLGVMSYEQYF.

This clonotype has just one count. A much larger clone differs from this one at a single base, so this may be a read error. This sequence joins TRBV6-6 and TRBJ2-1; maybe TRBD1 (6 bases). The CDR3 sequence is 13 residues long. The V gene's germline CDR1 is MNHNY and CDR2 SVGAGI (reference sequence). The CDR3 DNA sequence: TGTGCCAACAGTTACTCAGGGGATGGTGAGCAGTTCTTC. It codes for CANSYSGDGEQFF.

J is TRBJ1-3 and V is TRBV9; perhaps TRBD1 as D (5 bases). CDR1 is SGDLS, CDR2 YYNGEE, per germline. The CDR3 has 17 residues. The V gene lost 0 bases and the J gene lost 0 bases, with 13 bases spanning the gap. The CDR3 DNA reads TGTGCCAGCAGCGTAGAGGGAGGGGAGCACTCTGGAAACACCATATATTTT. Translation: CASSVEGGEHSGNTIYF.

CDR3 region: CAIRGQGDGYTF. The CDR3, as DNA: TGTGCCATCAGGGGACAGGGCGATGGCTACACCTTC. The rearrangement joins TRBV10-3 to TRBJ1-2; 9 bases are a match to TRBD1. The CDR3 spans 12 residues. The germline V gene has CDR1 ENHRY and CDR2 SYGVKD. Trimming took 6 bases from V and 6 from J; bases not matched to a gene: 2.

A note on this clonotype: A read error may explain this, as a much larger clone is one base away. The chain recombines TRBV11-2 with TRBJ1-5, with D tentatively TRBD1 (6 bases). There are 14 residues in the CDR3. The germline V gene encodes CDR1 SGHAT and CDR2 FQNNGV. V was cut by 9 bases and J by 7 bases, with 19 bases left in between. CDR3 sequence: CARSIRGFGQPQHF. CDR3 DNA: TGTGCCAGAAGCATTAGGGGGTTCGGGCAGCCCCAGCATTTT.

This clonotype was counted at least ten times. The chain uses TRBV27 and TRBJ2-1; TRBD2 is a possible D gene (6 bases). This CDR3 has 14 amino acids. V was pared by 3 bases and J by 12 bases, with 18 bases between. Germline assignment: CDR1 MNHEY and CDR2 SMNVEV (reference sequence). The chain's CDR3 is CASSLSPGGVRQFF. In DNA form, the CDR3 reads TGTGCCAGCAGTTTGAGTCCCGGCGGGGTGAGGCAGTTCTTC.

Notes on this clonotype: This may arise from a read error, as a much more abundant clone is one base away. The chain carries TRBV6-5 and TRBJ2-1; the D is unclear. There are 15 residues in the CDR3. Germline V gene sequence: CDR1 MNHEY, CDR2 SVGAGI. The CDR3 loop is CPSSYSIPQVNEQFF. The CDR3 coding sequence is TGTCCCAGCAGTTACTCGATCCCCCAGGTCAATGAGCAGTTCTTC.

The gene calls are TRBV6-1 and TRBJ1-2; TRBD1 might be the D (6 bases). This CDR3 is 15 amino acids long. Germline values: CDR1 MNHNS, CDR2 SASEGT. Trimming took 6 bases from V and 6 from J, leaving 20 bases between them. CDR3 DNA: TGTGCCAGCAGCACAACGGGAAACACAGGGCATGGCTACACCTTC. Residues: CASSTTGNTGHGYTF.

The sample holds many counts of this clonotype. The rearrangement links TRBV11-2 to TRBJ2-1; D is unresolved. Trimming cost V 7 bases and J 4 bases, with 11 bases left between them. Germline lookup yields CDR1 SGHAT and CDR2 FQNNGV. The CDR3 totals 13 residues. The CDR3 nucleotides are TGTGCCAGCACCTATTTAAGGTACAATGAGCAGTTCTTC. Translated: CASTYLRYNEQFF.

This clonotype was recorded a few times. The genes are TRBV9 and TRBJ2-1; D unclear. V was cut by 4 bases and J by 6 bases, with 11 bases left in between. The germline V gene encodes CDR1 SGDLS and CDR2 YYNGEE. CDR3 length equals 13 residues. The CDR3 nucleotides read TGTGCCAGCAGCCGGAGTGGCACCAATGAGCAGTTCTTC. Residues: CASSRSGTNEQFF.